These 23 T cell receptor beta chains were all obtained from the same sample, sequenced in a study of cytomegalovirus exposure and HLA in healthy donors. Method: immunoSEQ multiplex PCR; TCRdb's copy keeps in-frame clones and lacks some. The data show 200,000 to 250,000 clones, around 87% seen once. What was sequenced was PBMCs. All receptors derive from a woman aged 18-35 years in good health and CMV-seropositive.

The rearrangement uses TRBV2 and TRBJ1-2, with TRBD1 as a possible D gene (5 bases). This CDR3 region has 17 residues. V was clipped by 4 bases and J by 2 bases, with 20 bases between them. Germline CDR1 is SNHLY and CDR2 is FYNNEI. CDR3 region: CASSVYRQALSNYGYTF. CDR3 sequence (DNA): TGTGCCAGCAGTGTCTACAGGCAGGCTCTTTCCAACTATGGCTACACCTTC.

The gene calls are TRBV10-3 and TRBJ1-1; D perhaps matches TRBD1 (5 bases). Trimming cost V 10 bases and J 3 bases, with 21 bases left between them. CDR1 ENHRY and CDR2 SYGVKD come from the germline V gene. The CDR3 totals 15 residues. CDR3 in DNA: TGTGCCACCGAAGACCGTAGAAAAGGGGACACTGAAGCTTTCTTT. It specifies CATEDRRKGDTEAFF.

The V gene is TRBV13, the J gene TRBJ1-3; D unclear. Germline CDR1 PRHDT, CDR2 FYEKMQ (reference sequence). The CDR3 extends over 14 amino acids. V lost 5 bases and J lost 0, with 8 bases in between. The CDR3 reads CASSRGISGNTIYF. For the CDR3, the DNA is TGTGCCAGCAGCCGAGGGATCTCTGGAAACACCATATATTTT.

This chain connects TRBV6-5 to TRBJ2-1; 8 bases fit TRBD2. The CDR3 totals 15 residues. Per the germline V gene, CDR1 is MNHEY and CDR2 is SVGAGI. V lost 8 bases and J lost 3; bases outside the gene matches: 9. CDR3 sequence: CASHDSGIVYNEQFF. The CDR3, as DNA: TGTGCCAGCCATGATAGCGGGATAGTCTACAATGAGCAGTTCTTC.

The chain employs TRBV15 and TRBJ2-5, with 9 bases fitting TRBD2. This CDR3 is built from 16 residues. Germline lookup yields CDR1 LNHNV and CDR2 YYDKDF (reference sequence). V was clipped by 1 base and J by 5 bases; unmatched bases: 8. The CDR3 region is CATSRGDSGSVETQYF. In DNA, the CDR3 is TGTGCCACCAGCAGAGGGGATAGCGGGAGTGTCGAGACCCAGTACTTC.

This chain connects TRBV15 to TRBJ2-7; 8 bases line up with TRBD2. V trimming: 0 bases; J trimming: 3 bases; junction bases outside the gene matches: 4. This CDR3 has 15 amino acids. Germline V gene data show CDR1 as LNHNV and CDR2 as YYDKDF (reference sequence). CDR3 protein: CATSRELAEVYEQYF. CDR3 sequence (DNA): TGTGCCACCAGCAGAGAACTAGCGGAAGTCTACGAGCAGTACTTC.

This rearrangement joins TRBV9 to TRBJ1-1; D ambiguous. V was clipped by 1 base and J by 2 bases, with 6 bases between them. The CDR3 is 13 amino acids. From germline, CDR1 is SGDLS and CDR2 YYNGEE. In DNA form, the CDR3 reads TGTGCCAGCAGCGTACAGCGTAACACTGAAGCTTTCTTT. As protein: CASSVQRNTEAFF.

The chain couples TRBV6-5 to TRBJ2-7, with 12 bases aligning to TRBD1. Trimming cost V 4 bases and J 7 bases; bases outside gene matches: 5. The CDR3 extends over 14 amino acids. From germline, CDR1 is MNHEY and CDR2 SVGAGI. This CDR3 is CASSWDRGRSEQYF. Written as DNA, the CDR3 is TGTGCCAGCAGTTGGGACAGGGGGCGTAGTGAGCAGTACTTC.

The chain is built from TRBV4-2 and TRBJ2-1, with a weak D call TRBD1 (5 bases). The ends were cut back, 0 bases at V and 8 bases at J, with 11 bases in the middle. The CDR3 length is 14 residues. Germline V lookup: CDR1 LGHNA, CDR2 YNFKEQ. The CDR3 region has the DNA TGTGCCAGCAGCCAAGATGCGAAAGGGGATGAGCAGTTCTTC. Its translation: CASSQDAKGDEQFF.

This clone was detected only a few times. V usage is TRBV6-4 and J usage is TRBJ2-1, with 8 bases matching TRBD2. V shed 5 bases, J shed 2 bases, and the junction held 5 bases outside the gene matches. Per the germline V gene, CDR1 is MRHNA and CDR2 is SNTAGT. The CDR3 loop spans 15 amino acids. The CDR3 reads CASSQTSETYNEQFF. CDR3 sequence (DNA): TGTGCCAGCAGTCAGACTAGCGAAACCTACAATGAGCAGTTCTTC.

The chain recombines TRBV28 with TRBJ1-1; D gene unclear. Germline V gives CDR1 MDHEN, CDR2 SYDVKM. The CDR3 is made up of 12 amino acids. Trimming stripped 6 bases from V and 6 bases from J, with 11 bases between. The CDR3 DNA reads TGTGCCAGCAGCGTAGGGAGGGCTGAAGCTTTCTTT. The encoded protein is CASSVGRAEAFF.

The genes are TRBV5-4 and TRBJ1-1; 9 nucleotides agree with TRBD1. V lost 5 bases, J lost 0 bases, and 8 bases stayed unmatched. Germline values: CDR1 SGHNT, CDR2 YYREEE (reference sequence). This CDR3 has 16 amino acids. Here the CDR3 reads CASSPGTGHMNTEAFF. The DNA for the CDR3 is TGTGCCAGCAGTCCCGGGACAGGGCATATGAACACTGAAGCTTTCTTT.

This clone came up a few times. The chain carries TRBV7-6 and TRBJ1-1; 7 bases agree with TRBD1. The CDR3 covers 14 residues. CDR1 and CDR2 (germline): SGHVS, FNYEAQ. V shed 4 bases, J shed 0 bases, and the junction held 2 bases outside the gene matches. CDR3 region: CASSWGQLNTEAFF. The DNA of the CDR3 is TGTGCCAGCAGCTGGGGACAGCTGAACACTGAAGCTTTCTTT.

This chain's CDR3 is CASIQGPLGYEQYF. In DNA, the CDR3 is TGTGCCAGCATACAGGGGCCCCTTGGCTACGAGCAGTACTTC. J is TRBJ2-7 and V is TRBV6-1; 7 nucleotides match TRBD1. Germline V CDR1 and CDR2: MNHNS, SASEGT. V was clipped by 7 bases and J by 3 bases; unmatched bases: 9. The CDR3 covers 14 residues.

This clone turned up a few times. The chain combines TRBV5-1 with TRBJ1-2, with D maybe TRBD1 (5 bases). CDR1 is SGHRS, CDR2 YFSETQ, per germline. V was cut by 6 bases and J by 5 bases, with 14 bases left in between. The CDR3 totals 13 residues. The CDR3 DNA reads TGCGCCAGCACCCCCGGGACTTTATATGGCTACACCTTC. This encodes CASTPGTLYGYTF.

V is TRBV4-1 and J is TRBJ2-2; D is uncertain. Germline CDR1 is MGHRA and CDR2 is YSYEKL. The CDR3 consists of 15 residues. V lost 5 bases and J 2 bases, leaving 12 bases between the germline ends. This chain's CDR3 is CASSSVGHNTGELFF. The CDR3 DNA reads TGCGCCAGCAGCTCCGTGGGCCATAACACCGGGGAGCTGTTTTTT.

This clone came up once. This chain connects TRBV5-6 to TRBJ2-1; 10 nucleotides line up with TRBD2. The length of the CDR3 is 17 residues. Germline CDR1 and CDR2: SGHDT and YYEEEE. V dropped 4 bases and J dropped 7; count of bases not matched to a gene: 14. This CDR3 is CASSGVFGTSGTNEQFF. CDR3 in DNA: TGTGCCAGCAGCGGGGTCTTCGGAACTAGCGGGACAAATGAGCAGTTCTTC.

The chain has TRBV13 and TRBJ2-1, with TRBD2 identical over 8 bases. Looked up from germline, CDR1 is PRHDT and CDR2 is FYEKMQ (reference sequence). The CDR3 sequence is 13 residues long. With V trimmed by 5 bases and J by 6 bases, 3 bases remained unmatched. The CDR3 coding sequence is TGTGCCAGCAGCCCCGGGACTAGCAATGAGCAGTTCTTC. Amino acid sequence: CASSPGTSNEQFF.

This clone was found once. This chain uses TRBV14 with TRBJ1-1, with 7 nucleotides matching TRBD1. Germline V gene data show CDR1 as SGHDN and CDR2 as FVKESK. The CDR3 is 15 residues long. V dropped 5 bases and J dropped 1; count of bases not matched to a gene: 7. CDR3 coding DNA: TGTGCCAGCAGCACCCACAGGGGCAAGAACACTGAAGCTTTCTTT. Its protein is CASSTHRGKNTEAFF.

J is TRBJ2-7 and V is TRBV11-2, with a tentative D call TRBD1 (5 bases). The CDR3 has 13 amino acids. Trimming shortened V by 5 bases and J by 1 base, and 9 bases separated the two germline ends. Germline loops: CDR1 SGHAT, CDR2 FQNNGV. The CDR3 DNA follows: TGTGCCAGCAGCCGAGACAGATCCTACGAGCAGTACTTC. It is translated as CASSRDRSYEQYF.

As concerns this clone: This same CDR3 is encoded by further DNA sequences in the sample. The chain recombines TRBV9 with TRBJ2-3, with 7 bases lining up with TRBD1. Germline-derived CDR1 and CDR2 are SGDLS and YYNGEE. This CDR3 contains 13 residues. The J segment lost 5 bases and the V segment lost 0 bases, leaving 0 bases of the junction unmatched. CDR3 residues: CASSVGQGDTQYF. The CDR3 DNA is TGTGCCAGCAGCGTAGGACAGGGAGATACGCAGTATTTT.

The DNA of the CDR3 is TGTGCCAGCAGTGAAGTAGGGGGCTCCTACGAGCAGTACTTC. This gives the protein CASSEVGGSYEQYF. This chain links TRBV6-5 with TRBJ2-7, with D possibly matching TRBD1 (6 bases). The length of the CDR3 is 14 residues. CDR1 MNHEY and CDR2 SVGAGI come from the germline V gene. The V end was cut by 5 bases, the J end by 0 bases, with 11 bases between.

The rearrangement joins TRBV4-1 to TRBJ2-1, with D maybe TRBD2 (6 bases). The V gene's germline CDR1 is MGHRA and CDR2 YSYEKL. The length of the CDR3 is 13 residues. Deletions cut 5 bases from V and 7 bases from J, with 12 bases between. The CDR3 protein is CASSVRLDNEQFF. In DNA, the CDR3 is TGCGCCAGCAGCGTCCGACTAGATAATGAGCAGTTCTTC.